The clone carrying this T cell receptor beta chain was found once. The V segment lost 6 bases and the J segment 6 bases; nucleotides outside the gene matches: 8. The CDR3 contains 15 residues. CDR1 is ENHRY and CDR2 is SYGVKD in the germline V gene. This sample was taken from a study of blood T cell repertoires in COVID-19. Original data processing: The assay estimated nucleated cells by amplifying reference gene primers. Only in-frame clones appear in the TCRdb table, and some are missing; sequencing was by immunoSEQ multiplex PCR. V and J calls and clone size are copied from that table; D and trimming were computed from the DNA. This repertoire shows 85,000 to 100,000 clones, less than 85% found once; its top ten account for 8% to 9%.

The chain is built from TRBV10-3 and TRBJ1-5, with 10 bases matching TRBD1. This clonotype was obtained from a man aged 50-59 years who had recovered from COVID-19. Material: peripheral blood. The CDR3 bases are TGTGCCATCAGCGATGGACAGGGGGTGGGTCAGCCCCAGCATTTT. Residues: CAISDGQGVGQPQHF.